The 24 T cell receptor beta chains listed next were all sequenced from one sample in a study of T cell repertoires in aging, cancer and after chemotherapy. Amplification of TCR beta used genomic DNA extracted from peripheral blood. A mixed TRB-A/B primer pool amplified rearranged TRB by multiplex touch-down PCR. TCRdb passed the multiplex PCR reads through MiXCR, listing each CDR3 protein once. The sample holds almost 3,000 distinct CDR3 sequences; 30% are singletons and the top ten take about 4%. What was sequenced was blood. The receptor set was obtained from a human donor with a solid tumor.

This chain connects TRBV10-2 to TRBJ2-3, with 9 bases aligning to TRBD2. CDR1 and CDR2 from the germline V gene are WSHSY and SAAADI. There are 17 residues in the CDR3. V gave up 4 bases and J gave up 3 bases; unmatched junction bases: 11. The CDR3 nucleotides read TGCGCCAGCAGTGCGATTAGCGGGAGAAGGGGGACAGATACGCAGTATTTT. It yields the protein CASSAISGRRGTDTQYF.

This sequence joins TRBV20-1 and TRBJ2-2; TRBD1 is a possible D gene (6 bases). CDR1 is DFQATT and CDR2 is SNEGSKA in the germline V gene (reference sequence). Trimming stripped 3 bases from V and 4 bases from J, with 12 bases between. This CDR3 has 14 residues. CDR3 bases: TGCAGTGCTAGTACAGGGATCAGCACCGGGGAGCTGTTTTTT. It is translated as CSASTGISTGELFF.

The chain has TRBV10-2 and TRBJ2-5; the D gene is possibly TRBD2 (6 bases). Germline CDR1 reads WSHSY; CDR2 reads SAAADI. The CDR3 is 15 amino acids. Trimming left V 3 bases short and J 5 bases short, with 16 bases between. Here the CDR3 reads CASSEWASEGETQYF. In DNA form, the CDR3 reads TGCGCCAGCAGTGAATGGGCTAGCGAGGGGGAGACCCAGTACTTC.

Points on this clonotype: This sequence may be a read error, since a much larger clone differs from it by one base. The rearrangement links TRBV6-5 to TRBJ2-7; TRBD1 matches 7 bases. The CDR3 is 15 residues long. Trimming at V came to 5 bases and at J to 7 bases, leaving 14 bases not matched to a gene. Germline assignment: CDR1 MNHEY and CDR2 SVGAGI. CDR3 loop: CASSRQGPNSGEQYF. Here the CDR3 DNA reads TGTGCCAGCAGTAGACAGGGACCCAATTCGGGGGAGCAGTACTTC.

This clonotype is medium-sized in the sample. V and J are TRBV6-1 and TRBJ1-3; D remains unclear. The CDR3 totals 13 residues. V was trimmed by 10 bases and J by 1 base, leaving 11 bases between them. Germline values: CDR1 MNHNS, CDR2 SASEGT. The CDR3 protein is CATEGWSGNTIYF. In nucleotides, the CDR3 is TGTGCCACCGAGGGTTGGTCTGGAAACACCATATATTTT.

This clonotype is medium-sized in the sample. V is TRBV30 and J is TRBJ2-1, with 13 bases matching TRBD2. The germline CDR1 and CDR2 sequences are GTSNPN and SVGIG (reference sequence). The CDR3 extends over 12 amino acids. V trimming: 8 bases; J trimming: 9 bases; junction bases outside the gene matches: 4. Written as DNA, the CDR3 is TGTGCCCGGGGACTAGCGGGACCTGAGCAGTTCTTC. Protein sequence: CARGLAGPEQFF.

A remark on this clonotype: One base away lies a much larger clone, so this may be a sequencing read error. The V gene is TRBV6-5, the J gene TRBJ2-1; D is uncertain. Germline-derived CDR1 and CDR2 are MNHEY and SVGAGI. V was trimmed by 5 bases and J by 6 bases, leaving 5 bases between them. The CDR3 contains 11 residues. DNA of the CDR3: TGTGCCAGCAGTCTCGGCAATGAGCAGTTCTTC. Translation gives CASSLGNEQFF.

The chain carries TRBV6-5 and TRBJ2-2; 11 nucleotides agree with TRBD1. Germline lookup yields CDR1 MNHEY and CDR2 SVGAGI. The CDR3 consists of 18 residues. With 0 bases clipped from V and 0 bases from J, the junction kept 3 bases outside the gene matches. CDR3 region: CASSYSPGQGANTGELFF. In DNA, the CDR3 is TGTGCCAGCAGTTACTCGCCGGGACAGGGGGCGAACACCGGGGAGCTGTTTTTT.

The chain carries TRBV27 and TRBJ2-4; a possible D gene is TRBD1 (6 bases). The ends were cut back, 4 bases at V and 0 bases at J, with 16 bases in the middle. The V gene's germline CDR1 is MNHEY and CDR2 SMNVEV (reference sequence). The CDR3 loop spans 17 amino acids. The CDR3 loop reads CASSWQGPRLAKNIQYF. The CDR3 nucleotides read TGTGCCAGCAGTTGGCAGGGGCCACGGCTAGCCAAAAACATTCAGTACTTC.

This rearrangement joins TRBV5-4 to TRBJ1-3; D possibly corresponds to TRBD1 (5 bases). Trimming shortened V by 4 bases and J by 0 bases, and 14 bases separated the two germline ends. The CDR3 has 16 amino acids. Germline V gene sequence: CDR1 SGHNT, CDR2 YYREEE (reference sequence). The CDR3 coding sequence is TGTGCCAGCAGCGGGGGGGGTGTTCGCTCTGGAAACACCATATATTTT. Translating it yields CASSGGGVRSGNTIYF.

This clonotype appeared a few times. The rearrangement joins TRBV6-1 to TRBJ2-7; D is perhaps TRBD2 (5 bases). The CDR3 extends over 15 amino acids. Trimming shortened V by 2 bases and J by 6 bases, and 17 bases separated the two germline ends. Germline values: CDR1 MNHNS, CDR2 SASEGT. The CDR3 DNA sequence: TGTGCCAGCAGTGAAAGTCGCCCGGGCGGGTTCGAGCAGTACTTC. Its protein is CASSESRPGGFEQYF.

This clonotype occurred a few times. The chain has TRBV10-3 and TRBJ2-1; a possible D gene is TRBD2 (6 bases). There are 15 residues in the CDR3. Trimming took 6 bases from V and 8 from J, leaving 20 bases between them. CDR1 and CDR2 (germline): ENHRY, SYGVKD. In DNA form, the CDR3 reads TGTGCCATCAGCCCCGGGGGTCAGCTCTTCGATGAGCAGTTCTTC. This codes for CAISPGGQLFDEQFF.

The chain couples TRBV19 to TRBJ2-2, with D possibly being TRBD1 (5 bases). From germline, CDR1 is LNHDA and CDR2 SQIVND (reference sequence). The germline V and J ends were trimmed by 3 bases and 5 bases, with 13 bases remaining between them. There are 15 residues in the CDR3. CDR3 region: CASSMKARETGELFF. CDR3 nucleotides: TGTGCCAGTAGTATGAAGGCCAGGGAAACCGGGGAGCTGTTTTTT.

This clonotype was detected a few times. The V call is TRBV5-6, the J call TRBJ2-1; perhaps TRBD1 as D (6 bases). CDR1 SGHDT and CDR2 YYEEEE come from the germline V gene. V was shortened by 1 base and J by 2 bases, with 7 bases between the two germline ends. The CDR3 loop spans 14 amino acids. CDR3 residues: CASSLKGAYNEQFF. The DNA of the CDR3 is TGTGCCAGCAGCTTGAAGGGGGCCTACAATGAGCAGTTCTTC.

The V gene is TRBV20-1, the J gene TRBJ1-1, with D perhaps matching TRBD1 (5 bases). The CDR3 contains 13 residues. The V gene's germline CDR1 is DFQATT and CDR2 SNEGSKA (reference sequence). The V and J ends lost 4 bases and 5 bases respectively, with 14 bases between them. CDR3 loop: CSAMGGPKTEAFF. Here the CDR3 DNA reads TGCAGTGCTATGGGGGGTCCTAAGACTGAAGCTTTCTTT.

This clonotype showed up just a few times. CDR3 amino acids: CSAWTSGSQETQYF. The CDR3, as DNA: TGCAGTGCTTGGACTAGCGGCTCCCAAGAGACCCAGTACTTC. This chain links TRBV20-1 with TRBJ2-5; 10 bases are shared with TRBD2. This CDR3 region has 14 residues. Losses at the gene ends were 5 bases for V and 1 base for J; bases not matched to a gene: 4. Germline V lookup: CDR1 DFQATT, CDR2 SNEGSKA (reference sequence).

This clonotype is categorized as large. The chain uses TRBV6-5 and TRBJ1-2; no definite D call. Germline lookup yields CDR1 MNHEY and CDR2 SVGAGI. The V and J ends lost 6 bases and 3 bases respectively, with 8 bases between them. The CDR3 consists of 12 residues. Written as DNA, the CDR3 is TGTGCCAGCAGGGGTCTAGACTATGGCTACACCTTC. It specifies CASRGLDYGYTF.

This clonotype was seen only a few times. The V and J genes are TRBV20-1 and TRBJ2-3, with 11 bases aligning to TRBD2. The junction had 2 bases not matched to a gene; V was cut back by 4 bases and J by 2 bases. The CDR3 contains 14 residues. Per the germline V gene, CDR1 is DFQATT and CDR2 is SNEGSKA (reference sequence). CDR3 sequence (DNA): TGCAGTGCTAAGGGACTAGCGGCCACAGATACGCAGTATTTT. It translates to CSAKGLAATDTQYF.

As concerns this clonotype: The junction shows a germline mismatch at one end, possibly a read error. The chain recombines TRBV7-3 with TRBJ1-1, with TRBD1 matching over 8 bases. Germline V gives CDR1 SGHTA, CDR2 FQGTGA. The CDR3 extends over 14 amino acids. The CDR3 sequence: CASSLGRKDRETFF. The DNA of the CDR3 is TGTGCCAGCAGCTTAGGCAGGAAGGACAGGGAGACCTTTTTT. Full variable domain (rest looked up from reference TRBV7-3 and TRBJ1-1): GAGVSQTPSNKVTEKGKYVELRCDPISGHTALYWYRQSLGQGPEFLIYFQGTGAADDSGLPNDRFFAVRPEGSVSTLKIQRTERGDSAVYLCASSLGRKDRETFFGQGTRLTVV.

V usage is TRBV5-4 and J usage is TRBJ1-1, with a tentative D call TRBD1 (5 bases). V lost 0 bases and J 1 base, leaving 10 bases between the germline ends. Germline CDR1 is SGHNT and CDR2 is YYREEE (reference sequence). The CDR3 has 15 amino acids. The CDR3 nucleotides read TGTGCCAGCAGCTTGGCAGGGCCCGGGAACACTGAAGCTTTCTTT. Protein: CASSLAGPGNTEAFF.

The chain joins TRBV10-2 to TRBJ2-3; D might be TRBD1 (5 bases). Trimming stripped 10 bases from V and 1 base from J, with 9 bases between. Per the germline V gene, CDR1 is WSHSY and CDR2 is SAAADI. The CDR3 extends over 12 amino acids. CDR3 sequence (DNA): TGCGCCACTGAACAGGGCACAGATACGCAGTATTTT. This translates into CATEQGTDTQYF.

V and J are TRBV7-3 and TRBJ2-3; the D is unclear. The CDR3 consists of 15 residues. V dropped 5 bases and J dropped 0 bases, with 12 bases sitting between them. Germline assignment: CDR1 SGHTA and CDR2 FQGTGA. Here the CDR3 DNA reads TGTGCCAGCAGCCCCCTGGGTCAGAGCACAGATACGCAGTATTTT. Translating it yields CASSPLGQSTDTQYF.

This clonotype showed up just a few times. The rearrangement joins TRBV20-1 to TRBJ1-1, with 8 bases matching TRBD1. The CDR3 consists of 12 residues. The junction had 3 bases not matched to a gene; V was cut back by 6 bases and J by 3 bases. Germline values: CDR1 DFQATT, CDR2 SNEGSKA (reference sequence). The CDR3 loop is CSAPTGDTEAFF. The CDR3 DNA sequence: TGCAGTGCCCCGACAGGGGACACTGAAGCTTTCTTT.

The gene calls are TRBV20-1 and TRBJ2-3; D perhaps matches TRBD2 (6 bases). Germline lookup yields CDR1 DFQATT and CDR2 SNEGSKA (reference sequence). This CDR3 has 16 amino acids. Trimming stripped 4 bases from V and 1 base from J, with 18 bases between. CDR3 sequence reads: CSATSTRGSGTDTQYF. The CDR3 nucleotides read TGCAGTGCTACCTCGACTAGGGGTTCGGGCACAGATACGCAGTATTTT.